These T cell receptor beta chains were read from a single sample in a study of blood T cells in healthy people across ages. TCRdb re-called the 5' RACE reads through MiXCR, storing one row per CDR3 protein. The sample includes around 1,600,000 distinct CDR3 sequences, 42% of them seen just once. Material: blood. These TCRs come from a woman aged 18-30 years in good health. Each CDR3 is given with its conserved first and last residue. A D gene is named only where the DNA matches it firmly. A row's size may be missing; if present it is once, few, many or a size class.

len	d_gene	abundance	v_gene	j_gene	CDR3aa	CDR3nt
14	-	-	TRBV7-9	TRBJ1-2	CASNGRRQSYGYTF	TGTGCCAGCAATGGCCGTAGACAGTCCTATGGCTACACCTTC
12	-	-	TRBV25-1	TRBJ2-7	CASNMGSYEQYF	TGTGCCAGTAACATGGGCTCCTACGAGCAGTACTTC
14	-	-	TRBV12-3/TRBV12-4	TRBJ1-1	CASNLRRANTEAFF	TGTGCCAGCAATTTGCGGAGGGCGAACACTGAAGCTTTCTTT
16	TRBD1	-	TRBV5-1	TRBJ2-7	CASSTSGTGISYEQYF	TGCGCCAGCAGCACCTCCGGGACAGGGATTTCCTACGAGCAGTACTTC
13	TRBD1	-	TRBV10-3	TRBJ2-5	CAIKSGGPDEQYF	TGTGCCATCAAATCAGGGGGCCCCGATGAGCAGTACTTC
16	-	-	TRBV3-1	TRBJ2-3	CASSQDLSGVADTQYF	TGTGCCAGCAGCCAAGATCTCTCGGGAGTCGCAGATACGCAGTATTTT
20	TRBD2	few	TRBV10-3	TRBJ2-5	CAISEQDSGLAGEYQETQYF	TGTGCCATCAGTGAACAAGATTCGGGACTAGCGGGAGAGTACCAAGAGACCCAGTACTTC
17	-	-	TRBV4-1	TRBJ2-1	CASSPRRGLRPYNEQFF	TGCGCCAGCAGCCCTCGAAGGGGCCTTCGCCCCTACAATGAGCAGTTCTTC
15	TRBD2	-	TRBV11-1	TRBJ2-7	CASSPRTSGIYEQYF	TGTGCCAGCAGCCCTAGGACTAGCGGGATCTACGAGCAGTACTTC
15	-	-	TRBV4-3	TRBJ1-5	CASSPPRGSRQPQHF	TGCGCCAGCAGCCCCCCACGGGGGAGCCGACAGCCCCAGCATTTT
15	-	few	TRBV7-9	TRBJ1-2	CASSPQQGENYGYTF	TGTGCCAGCAGCCCGCAACAGGGTGAAAACTATGGCTACACCTTC
14	-	few	TRBV11-2	TRBJ1-4	CASSASEAHEKLFF	TGTGCCAGCAGCGCCTCTGAAGCCCACGAAAAACTGTTTTTT
16	-	-	TRBV7-2	TRBJ1-1	CASSPTQIQMNTEAFF	TGTGCCAGCAGCCCCACGCAGATACAGATGAACACTGAAGCTTTCTTT
14	TRBD1	few	TRBV4-2	TRBJ2-7	CASSQGQGRHEQYF	TGTGCCAGCAGCCAAGGACAGGGTAGGCACGAGCAGTACTTC
13	-	-	TRBV20-1	TRBJ2-7	CSASKDYSYEQYF	TGCAGTGCTAGCAAGGATTACTCCTACGAGCAGTACTTC
16	-	-	TRBV15	TRBJ1-3	CATSRDYLYSGNTIYF	TGTGCCACCAGCAGAGATTACCTTTACTCTGGAAACACCATATATTTT
17	-	-	TRBV4-3	TRBJ2-2	CASSQSSTDSNTGELFF	TGCGCCAGCAGCCAGAGTTCGACAGATTCGAACACCGGGGAGCTGTTTTTT
16	-	few	TRBV5-1	TRBJ2-1	CASSAMVAGKYNEQFF	TGCGCCAGCAGCGCGATGGTCGCGGGGAAGTACAATGAGCAGTTCTTC
15	TRBD1	few	TRBV29-1	TRBJ1-1	CSVTRDRVGYTEAFF	TGCAGCGTAACCCGGGACAGGGTTGGGTACACTGAAGCTTTCTTT
13	-	-	TRBV29-1	TRBJ2-2	CSVVRRNTGELFF	TGCAGCGTTGTCCGTAGAAACACCGGGGAGCTGTTTTTT
13	-	-	TRBV18	TRBJ2-5	CASSSLVPNEQYF	TGTGCCAGCTCATCCCTGGTCCCCAATGAGCAGTACTTC
18	-	-	TRBV4-3	TRBJ2-2	CASSQDWGFTPGPGELFF	TGCGCCAGCAGCCAAGATTGGGGATTCACCCCGGGACCCGGGGAGCTGTTTTTT
12	TRBD1	-	TRBV20-1	TRBJ1-2	CSAWDRSYGYTF	TGCAGTGCTTGGGACAGAAGTTATGGCTACACCTTC
16	TRBD2	-	TRBV9	TRBJ2-3	CASSVAGSGGLDTQYF	TGTGCCAGCAGCGTAGCAGGTAGCGGGGGGCTAGATACGCAGTATTTT
16	TRBD1	many	TRBV5-1	TRBJ2-1	CASSSAGTGSYNEQFF	TGCGCCAGCAGCTCGGCCGGGACAGGGTCCTACAATGAGCAGTTCTTC
19	-	-	TRBV25-1	TRBJ2-6	CASTRGPVYDPSGANVLTF	TGTGCCAGCACCCGGGGACCAGTATATGACCCCTCTGGGGCCAACGTCCTGACTTTC
13	TRBD1	few	TRBV6-2/TRBV6-3	TRBJ1-5	CASRRQGSQPQHF	TGTGCCAGCAGAAGACAGGGGAGTCAGCCCCAGCATTTT
13	TRBD2	few	TRBV27	TRBJ2-4	CASSFTGGDIQYF	TGTGCCAGCAGTTTTACCGGGGGGGACATTCAGTACTTC
18	TRBD2	few	TRBV12-3/TRBV12-4	TRBJ2-1	CASSRSRLAGGSDNEQFF	TGTGCCAGCAGTAGATCCCGACTAGCGGGAGGGAGTGACAATGAGCAGTTCTTC